This T cell receptor (beta chain) was documented in a study of molecular identifiers for immune sequencing clone quantification. About the research overall: In replicates, RNA from roughly 21,000 or 96,000 naive CD8 cells was split five ways, four sequenced.

Details on this clonotype: Its antigen is currently unknown. One junction end does not reproduce the germline sequence, and a read error may be involved.

The CDR3 consists of 17 residues. Per germline, CDR1 LGHNA and CDR2 YSLEER. Study-level findings and limits: Clonotypes topping 20 RNA copies carried over 99% of effector molecules but under 1% of naive ones. Identical TCR molecules can share a barcode, and this sharing could underestimate highly expanded clone sizes.

A single record per CDR3 protein comes from TCRdb applying MiXCR to the PCR reads. The sample lists some 680,000 distinct CDR3 sequences; roughly 27% were seen once. This sequence was found in a human donor in good health. Some libraries in this study had Jurkat cell RNA spiked in. This chain connects TRBV4-3 to TRBJ2-2; D is possibly TRBD2 (6 bases). The specimen sequenced was naive CD8+ T cells from blood, with Jurkat cell RNA spiked in. Subset denoted: FACS-sorted CD8+CD4-CCR7+CD45RA+ naive T cells. CDR3 nucleotide sequence: TGCGCCAGCAGCCAAGATCGCAACCGGGGGAACACCGGGGAGCTGCTTTTT. It specifies CASSQDRNRGNTGELLF.